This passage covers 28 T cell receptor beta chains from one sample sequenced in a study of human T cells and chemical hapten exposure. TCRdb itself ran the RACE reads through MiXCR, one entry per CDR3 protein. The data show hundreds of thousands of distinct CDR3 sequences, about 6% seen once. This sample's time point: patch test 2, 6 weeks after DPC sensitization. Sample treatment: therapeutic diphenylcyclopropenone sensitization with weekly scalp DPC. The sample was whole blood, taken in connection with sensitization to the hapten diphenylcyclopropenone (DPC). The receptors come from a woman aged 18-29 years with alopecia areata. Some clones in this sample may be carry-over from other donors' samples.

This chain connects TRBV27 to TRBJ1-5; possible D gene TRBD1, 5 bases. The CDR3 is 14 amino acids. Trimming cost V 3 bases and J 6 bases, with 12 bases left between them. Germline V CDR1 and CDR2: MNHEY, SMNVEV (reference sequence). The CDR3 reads CASSFGGHGQPQHF. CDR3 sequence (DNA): TGTGCCAGCAGTTTTGGGGGTCATGGTCAGCCCCAGCATTTT.

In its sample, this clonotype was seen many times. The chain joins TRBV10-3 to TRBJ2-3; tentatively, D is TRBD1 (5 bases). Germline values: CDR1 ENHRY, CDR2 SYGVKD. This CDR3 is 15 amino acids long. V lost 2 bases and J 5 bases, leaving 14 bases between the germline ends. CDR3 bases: TGTGCCATCAGTGAGGGGCAGGGCCGTGGAGATACGCAGTATTTT. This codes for CAISEGQGRGDTQYF.

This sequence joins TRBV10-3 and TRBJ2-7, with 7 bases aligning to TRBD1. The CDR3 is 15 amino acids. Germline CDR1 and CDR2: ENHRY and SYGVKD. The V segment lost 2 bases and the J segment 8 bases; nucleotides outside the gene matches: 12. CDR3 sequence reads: CAISEENTGAAKQYF. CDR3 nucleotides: TGTGCCATCAGTGAGGAGAATACAGGGGCCGCCAAGCAGTACTTC.

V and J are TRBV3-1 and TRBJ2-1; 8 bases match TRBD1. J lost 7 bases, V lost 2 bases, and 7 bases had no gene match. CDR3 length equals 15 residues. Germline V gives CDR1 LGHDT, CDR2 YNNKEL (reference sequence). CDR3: CASSQFQGAGNEQFF. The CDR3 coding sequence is TGTGCCAGCAGCCAATTCCAGGGGGCGGGGAATGAGCAGTTCTTC.

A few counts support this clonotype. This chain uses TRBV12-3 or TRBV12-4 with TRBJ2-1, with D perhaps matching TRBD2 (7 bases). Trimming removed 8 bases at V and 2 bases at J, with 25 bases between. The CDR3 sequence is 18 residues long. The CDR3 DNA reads TGTGCCAGCCACTCTTTCGCTTTGGGGGGGCAAACCTACAATGAGCAGTTCTTC. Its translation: CASHSFALGGQTYNEQFF.

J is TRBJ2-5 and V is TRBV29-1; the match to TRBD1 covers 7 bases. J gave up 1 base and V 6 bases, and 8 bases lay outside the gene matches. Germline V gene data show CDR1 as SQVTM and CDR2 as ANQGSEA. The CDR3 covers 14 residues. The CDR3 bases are TGCAGCGTAGTCCCGGGACAGTCCCAAGAGACCCAGTACTTC. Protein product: CSVVPGQSQETQYF.

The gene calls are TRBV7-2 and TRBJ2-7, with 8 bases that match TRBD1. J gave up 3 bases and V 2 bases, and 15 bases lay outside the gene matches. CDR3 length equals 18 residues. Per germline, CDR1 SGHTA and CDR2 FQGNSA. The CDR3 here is CASSLWGLGTGRYYEQYF. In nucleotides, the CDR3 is TGTGCCAGCAGCTTATGGGGGTTGGGGACAGGCCGATACTACGAGCAGTACTTC.

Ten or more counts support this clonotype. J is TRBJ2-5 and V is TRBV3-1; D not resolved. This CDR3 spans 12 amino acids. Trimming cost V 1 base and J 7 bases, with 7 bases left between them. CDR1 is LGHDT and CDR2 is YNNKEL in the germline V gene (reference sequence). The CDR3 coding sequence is TGTGCCAGCAGCCAAGTTGCCGGGACCCAGTACTTC. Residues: CASSQVAGTQYF.

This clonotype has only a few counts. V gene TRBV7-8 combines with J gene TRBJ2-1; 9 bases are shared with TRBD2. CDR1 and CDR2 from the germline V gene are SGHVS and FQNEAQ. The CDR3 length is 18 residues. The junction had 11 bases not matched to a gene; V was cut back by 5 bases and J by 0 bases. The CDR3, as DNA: TGTGCCAGCAGCCGACCGGGACTAGCTGATTTCTCCTACAATGAGCAGTTCTTC. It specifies CASSRPGLADFSYNEQFF.

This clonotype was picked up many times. DNA of the CDR3: TGCAGCGTTCTCCTGGGACCGCAAAGCAATCAGCCCCAGCATTTT. Residues: CSVLLGPQSNQPQHF. This chain connects TRBV29-1 to TRBJ1-5; D may be TRBD1 (5 bases). V was pared by 5 bases and J by 1 base, with 15 bases between. The CDR3 is made up of 15 amino acids. CDR1 is SQVTM, CDR2 ANQGSEA, per germline.

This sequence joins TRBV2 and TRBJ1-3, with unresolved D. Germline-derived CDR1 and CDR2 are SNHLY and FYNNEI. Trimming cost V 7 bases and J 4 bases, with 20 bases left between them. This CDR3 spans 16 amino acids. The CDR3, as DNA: TGTGCCAGCAAAGCACCCAGAGTTGGGGTCGGAAACACCATATATTTT. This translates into CASKAPRVGVGNTIYF.

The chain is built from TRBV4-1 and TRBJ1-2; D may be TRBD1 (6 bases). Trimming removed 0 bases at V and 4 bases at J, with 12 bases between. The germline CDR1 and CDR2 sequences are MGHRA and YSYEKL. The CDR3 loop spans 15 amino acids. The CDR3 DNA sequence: TGCGCCAGCAGCCAAGAAGCCAGGGGAGTCTATGGCTACACCTTC. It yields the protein CASSQEARGVYGYTF.

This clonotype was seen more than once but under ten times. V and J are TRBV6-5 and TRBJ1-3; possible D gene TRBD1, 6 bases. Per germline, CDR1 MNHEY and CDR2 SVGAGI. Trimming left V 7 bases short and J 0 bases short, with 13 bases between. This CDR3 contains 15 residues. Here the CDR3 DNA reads TGTGCCAGCAATGCGGCGGGGGCCTCTGGAAACACCATATATTTT. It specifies CASNAAGASGNTIYF.

The CDR3 spells CASSLGQPMGYTF. CDR3 nucleotide sequence: TGTGCCAGCAGTTTGGGACAGCCCATGGGCTACACCTTC. This chain links TRBV12-3 or TRBV12-4 with TRBJ1-2; 7 bases line up with TRBD1. V dropped 3 bases and J dropped 8; count of bases not matched to a gene: 6. This CDR3 comprises 13 residues.

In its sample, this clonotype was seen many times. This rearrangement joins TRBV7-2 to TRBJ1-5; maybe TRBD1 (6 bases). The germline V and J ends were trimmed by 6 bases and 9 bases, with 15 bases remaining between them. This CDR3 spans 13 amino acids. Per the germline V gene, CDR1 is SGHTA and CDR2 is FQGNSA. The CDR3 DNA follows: TGTGCCAGCAGTGGGGAGCGGGGGCGGCCCCAGCATTTT. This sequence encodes CASSGERGRPQHF.

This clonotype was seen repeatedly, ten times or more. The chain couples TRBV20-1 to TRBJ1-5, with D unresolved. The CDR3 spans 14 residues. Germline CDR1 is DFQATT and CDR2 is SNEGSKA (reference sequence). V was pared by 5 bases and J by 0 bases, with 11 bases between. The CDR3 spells CSAALSYSNQPQHF. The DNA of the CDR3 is TGCAGTGCTGCACTTAGCTATAGCAATCAGCCCCAGCATTTT.

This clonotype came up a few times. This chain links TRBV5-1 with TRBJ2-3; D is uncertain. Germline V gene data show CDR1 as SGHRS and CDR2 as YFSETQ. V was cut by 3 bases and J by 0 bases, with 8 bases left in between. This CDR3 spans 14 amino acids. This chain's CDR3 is CASSWTTSTDTQYF. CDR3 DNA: TGCGCCAGCAGCTGGACCACTAGCACAGATACGCAGTATTTT.

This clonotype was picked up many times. The CDR3 region is CATSGEGNQPQHF. As DNA, the CDR3 is TGTGCCACCAGCGGCGAGGGGAATCAGCCCCAGCATTTT. V usage is TRBV15 and J usage is TRBJ1-5, with D possibly being TRBD1 (5 bases). Trimming pared 5 bases from V and 4 bases from J, leaving 9 bases between. CDR1 and CDR2 from the germline V gene are LNHNV and YYDKDF (reference sequence). This CDR3 has 13 residues.

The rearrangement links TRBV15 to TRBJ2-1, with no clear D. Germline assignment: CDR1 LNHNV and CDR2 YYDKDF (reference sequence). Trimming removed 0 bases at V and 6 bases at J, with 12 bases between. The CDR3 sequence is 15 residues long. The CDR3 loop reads CATSRDKGLRNEQFF. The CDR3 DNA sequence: TGTGCCACCAGCAGAGATAAGGGTTTACGCAATGAGCAGTTCTTC.

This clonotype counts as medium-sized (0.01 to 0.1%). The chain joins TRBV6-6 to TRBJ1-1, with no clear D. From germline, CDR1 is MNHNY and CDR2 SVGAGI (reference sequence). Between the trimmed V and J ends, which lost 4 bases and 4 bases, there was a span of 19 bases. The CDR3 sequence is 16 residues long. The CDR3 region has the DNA TGTGCCAGCAGTTTCACAATCGAAGGGAGATCCACTGAAGCTTTCTTT. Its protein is CASSFTIEGRSTEAFF.

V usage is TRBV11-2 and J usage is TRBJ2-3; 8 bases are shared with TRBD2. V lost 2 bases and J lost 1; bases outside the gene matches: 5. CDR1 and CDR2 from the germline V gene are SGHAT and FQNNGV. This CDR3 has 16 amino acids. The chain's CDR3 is CASSLTGGGGTDTQYF. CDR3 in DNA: TGTGCCAGCAGCTTAACGGGGGGGGGCGGCACAGATACGCAGTATTTT.

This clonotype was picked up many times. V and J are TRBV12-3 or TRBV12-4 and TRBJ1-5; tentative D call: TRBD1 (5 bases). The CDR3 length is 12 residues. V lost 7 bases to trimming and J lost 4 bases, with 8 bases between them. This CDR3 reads CASNWGNQPQHF. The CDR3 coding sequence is TGTGCCAGCAACTGGGGGAATCAGCCCCAGCATTTT.

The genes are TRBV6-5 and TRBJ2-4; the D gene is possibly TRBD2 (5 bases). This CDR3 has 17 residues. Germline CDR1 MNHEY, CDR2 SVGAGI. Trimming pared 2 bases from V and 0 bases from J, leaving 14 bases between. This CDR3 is CASSYRGGDLAKNIQYF. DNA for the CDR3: TGTGCCAGCAGTTACCGCGGAGGAGATCTAGCCAAAAACATTCAGTACTTC.

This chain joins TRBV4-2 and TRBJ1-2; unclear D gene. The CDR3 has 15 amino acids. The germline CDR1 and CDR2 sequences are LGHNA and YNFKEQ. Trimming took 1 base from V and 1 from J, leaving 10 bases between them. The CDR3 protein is CASSQGGKSNYGYTF. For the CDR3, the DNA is TGTGCCAGCAGCCAAGGAGGGAAGAGTAACTATGGCTACACCTTC.

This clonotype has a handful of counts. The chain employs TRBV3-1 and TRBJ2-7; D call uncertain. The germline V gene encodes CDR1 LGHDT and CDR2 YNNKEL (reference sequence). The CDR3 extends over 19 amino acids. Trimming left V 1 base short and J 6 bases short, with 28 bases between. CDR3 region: CASSQGVYRVDAESSEQYF. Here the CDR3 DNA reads TGTGCCAGCAGCCAAGGTGTTTATCGGGTAGACGCCGAGAGTTCCGAGCAGTACTTC.

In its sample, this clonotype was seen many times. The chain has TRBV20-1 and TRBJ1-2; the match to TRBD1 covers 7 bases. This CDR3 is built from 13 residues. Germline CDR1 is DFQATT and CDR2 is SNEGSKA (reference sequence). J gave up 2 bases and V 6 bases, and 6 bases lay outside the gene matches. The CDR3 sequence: CSAWDSRNYGYTF. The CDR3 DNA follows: TGCAGTGCCTGGGACAGCAGAAACTATGGCTACACCTTC.

In DNA, the CDR3 is TGTGCCATCAGTGGGGGACAGGGGATAACAGATACGCAGTATTTT. This encodes CAISGGQGITDTQYF. The chain recombines TRBV10-3 with TRBJ2-3; 10 nucleotides agree with TRBD1. CDR3 length: 15 residues. Trimming took 4 bases from V and 3 from J; bases not matched to a gene: 4. Germline V gene lookup returns CDR1 ENHRY and CDR2 SYGVKD.

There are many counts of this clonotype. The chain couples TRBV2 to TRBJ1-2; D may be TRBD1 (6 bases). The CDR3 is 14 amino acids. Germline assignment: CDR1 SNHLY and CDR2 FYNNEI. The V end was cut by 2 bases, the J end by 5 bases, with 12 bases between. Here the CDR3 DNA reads TGTGCCAGCAGTGAAAGGGGGGTACCTTATGGCTACACCTTC. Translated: CASSERGVPYGYTF.